Shown below are 27 T cell receptor beta chains from a single sample sequenced in a study of blood T cell repertoires in COVID-19. TCRdb's copy holds only in-frame clones and misses some; the assay was immunoSEQ multiplex PCR. Among fewer than 250,000 clones, around 90% were seen once, and the ten largest hold 7% to 9%. The sequenced material came from PBMCs or T cells enriched from blood (not recorded which). The source of these receptors is a man younger than 45 in a cohort exposed to, infected with or recovered from COVID-19 (not recorded which).

The chain carries TRBV19 and TRBJ1-5, with D tentatively TRBD1 (6 bases). CDR3 length: 16 residues. Germline CDR1 LNHDA, CDR2 SQIVND (reference sequence). Trimming shortened V by 8 bases and J by 3 bases, and 20 bases separated the two germline ends. The CDR3 loop reads CASGPGGRKDNQPQHF. The DNA of the CDR3 is TGTGCCAGTGGGCCCGGGGGGCGAAAGGACAATCAGCCCCAGCATTTT.

The chain couples TRBV4-2 to TRBJ2-7, with 7 positions matching TRBD1. This CDR3 comprises 14 residues. Trimming took 1 base from V and 7 from J; bases not matched to a gene: 7. Germline-derived CDR1 and CDR2 are LGHNA and YNFKEQ. The CDR3 is CASSQVDRTGEQYF. The DNA of the CDR3 is TGTGCCAGCAGCCAAGTGGACAGGACTGGGGAGCAGTACTTC.

V and J are TRBV24-1 and TRBJ2-1; 7 bases line up with TRBD2. Germline trimming cut 4 bases from V and 6 bases from J; bases unmatched to any gene: 14. The CDR3 has 17 residues. The V gene's germline CDR1 is KGHDR and CDR2 SFDVKD. The CDR3 nucleotides are TGTGCCACCAGTGACCGTTTGGGTAGCGGGTATTTCAATGAGCAGTTCTTC. Its protein is CATSDRLGSGYFNEQFF.

This clone is a singleton in its sample. This chain joins TRBV11-2 and TRBJ2-5; 9 bases are a match to TRBD1. The CDR3 runs 16 residues. Germline assignment: CDR1 SGHAT and CDR2 FQNNGV. Trimming took 5 bases from V and 5 from J; bases not matched to a gene: 12. CDR3 bases: TGTGCCAGCAGCCCACCCCCCGGGACAGGGAGGGAGACCCAGTACTTC. Translation: CASSPPPGTGRETQYF.

The chain has TRBV4-3 and TRBJ1-2, with 7 positions matching TRBD1. V lost 4 bases and J lost 2; bases outside the gene matches: 4. Germline CDR1 and CDR2: LGHNA and YSLEER. The CDR3 has 14 residues. In nucleotides, the CDR3 is TGCGCCAGCAGCCCTACGACAGGGAACTATGGCTACACCTTC. It is translated as CASSPTTGNYGYTF.

The chain recombines TRBV9 with TRBJ2-7; TRBD1 matches at 7 bases. The V gene end was trimmed by 3 bases and the J gene end by 6 bases; junction bases not matched to a gene: 9. CDR1 and CDR2 from the germline V gene are SGDLS and YYNGEE. CDR3 size: 14 residues. CDR3 amino acids: CASSALGTAVEQYF. CDR3 sequence (DNA): TGTGCCAGCAGCGCCCTCGGGACAGCGGTCGAGCAGTACTTC.

This sequence joins TRBV7-3 and TRBJ2-2; the D is unclear. The CDR3 spans 14 residues. Germline CDR1 is SGHTA and CDR2 is FQGTGA. Trimming shortened V by 3 bases and J by 0 bases, and 5 bases separated the two germline ends. DNA for the CDR3: TGTGCCAGCAGCTTCTCTGCGAACACCGGGGAGCTGTTTTTT. Translated: CASSFSANTGELFF.

V gene TRBV3-1 (or the pseudogene TRBV3-2) combines with J gene TRBJ1-3; possible D gene TRBD1, 5 bases. This CDR3 has 16 amino acids. Trimming took 6 bases from V and 0 from J, leaving 15 bases between them. Germline CDR1 and CDR2: LGHDT and YNNKEL (reference sequence). The CDR3 DNA reads as TGTGCCAGCAGTAAAAAGGGCGGGGCCTCTGGAAACACCATATATTTT. This encodes CASSKKGGASGNTIYF.

This chain uses TRBV7-2 with TRBJ2-1, with TRBD2 as a possible D gene (5 bases). Deletions cut 3 bases from V and 3 bases from J, with 9 bases between. Looked up from germline, CDR1 is SGHTA and CDR2 is FQGNSA. CDR3 size: 14 residues. CDR3 amino acids: CASSFLAYYNEQFF. The CDR3 nucleotides read TGTGCCAGCAGCTTCTTAGCGTACTACAATGAGCAGTTCTTC.

The rearrangement links TRBV28 to TRBJ2-7; tentatively, D is TRBD1 (6 bases). From germline, CDR1 is MDHEN and CDR2 SYDVKM. This CDR3 spans 14 amino acids. V lost 11 bases, J lost 0 bases, and 17 bases lay in between. CDR3 nucleotide sequence: TGTGCCGGCTACAGGGACCACCACTCCTACGAGCAGTACTTC. Its translation is CAGYRDHHSYEQYF.

V usage is TRBV19 and J usage is TRBJ2-2; D might be TRBD1 (7 bases). The V and J ends lost 7 bases and 0 bases respectively, with 12 bases between them. The CDR3 is made up of 15 amino acids. Looked up from germline, CDR1 is LNHDA and CDR2 is SQIVND (reference sequence). The CDR3 region is CASIPRGANTGELFF. In nucleotides, the CDR3 is TGTGCCAGTATCCCCAGGGGGGCGAACACCGGGGAGCTGTTTTTT.

The chain uses TRBV18 and TRBJ1-2; D remains ambiguous. V was cut by 8 bases and J by 4 bases, with 14 bases left in between. The CDR3 is made up of 13 amino acids. Germline CDR1 is KGHSH and CDR2 is LQKENI. Here the CDR3 DNA reads TGTGCCAGCCAGAACACCTGGAGCTATGGCTACACCTTC. Its translation: CASQNTWSYGYTF. Filled out from reference TRBV18 and TRBJ1-2, the complete variable domain reads NAGVMQNPRHLVRRRGQEARLRCSPMKGHSHVYWYRQLPEEGLKFMVYLQKENIIDESGMPKERFSAEFPKEGPSILRIQQVVRGDSAAYFCASQNTWSYGYTFGSGTRLTVV.

The V call is TRBV7-9, the J call TRBJ1-2; D call uncertain. Germline V gene data show CDR1 as SEHNR and CDR2 as FQNEAQ (reference sequence). The length of the CDR3 is 17 residues. The V and J ends lost 1 base and 2 bases respectively, with 17 bases between them. DNA for the CDR3: TGTGCCAGCAGCTTAGACCCCCCCAGGTTTGGGAACTATGGCTACACCTTC. It specifies CASSLDPPRFGNYGYTF. Together with reference TRBV7-9 and TRBJ1-2, the CDR3 gives the full variable domain: DTGVSQNPRHKITKRGQNVTFRCDPISEHNRLYWYRQTLGQGPEFLTYFQNEAQLEKSRLLSDRFSAERPKGSFSTLEIQRTEQGDSAMYLCASSLDPPRFGNYGYTFGSGTRLTVV.

The chain is built from TRBV5-1 and TRBJ2-7; D is possibly TRBD1 (6 bases). Germline V gene sequence: CDR1 SGHRS, CDR2 YFSETQ. The germline V and J ends were trimmed by 3 bases and 3 bases, with 16 bases remaining between them. CDR3 length: 15 residues. In DNA form, the CDR3 reads TGCGCCAGCAGCTACGGGACAAGGAAAAGCTACGAGCAGTACTTC. It encodes CASSYGTRKSYEQYF.

The gene calls are TRBV7-9 and TRBJ2-7; tentative D call: TRBD1 (6 bases). CDR1 is SEHNR, CDR2 FQNEAQ, per germline (reference sequence). V lost 8 bases and J lost 6, with 23 bases in between. The CDR3 has 15 residues. The CDR3, as DNA: TGTGCCAGCGGCGAACAGGGACAAGGGAGAGGCGAGCAGTACTTC. Translating it yields CASGEQGQGRGEQYF.

The DNA for the CDR3 is TGTGCCAGCAGCTTAGTCTGGACTAGCGGACCCACAGATACGCAGTATTTT. It codes for CASSLVWTSGPTDTQYF. This chain links TRBV7-6 with TRBJ2-3; 10 bases are shared with TRBD2. The junction had 6 bases not matched to a gene; V was cut back by 1 base and J by 2 bases. This CDR3 is built from 17 residues. Germline values: CDR1 SGHVS, CDR2 FNYEAQ.

This clone was counted once. The V gene is TRBV7-6, the J gene TRBJ1-1; 8 bases map to TRBD1. Per germline, CDR1 SGHVS and CDR2 FNYEAQ. The CDR3 has 16 residues. V gave up 5 bases and J gave up 1 base; unmatched junction bases: 9. The CDR3 region is CASSGTGFAQNTEAFF. In DNA form, the CDR3 reads TGTGCCAGCAGCGGGACAGGTTTTGCACAGAACACTGAAGCTTTCTTT.

CDR3 region: CSVASDNGYEQYF. The CDR3 coding sequence is TGCAGCGTTGCATCGGACAACGGTTACGAGCAGTACTTC. This rearrangement joins TRBV29-1 to TRBJ2-7; perhaps TRBD1 as D (5 bases). The V end was cut by 4 bases, the J end by 4 bases, with 14 bases between. Germline V gene data show CDR1 as SQVTM and CDR2 as ANQGSEA. The CDR3 contains 13 residues.

The chain links TRBV24-1 to TRBJ2-2, with 8 bases matching TRBD2. Trimming took 7 bases from V and 2 from J; bases not matched to a gene: 8. From germline, CDR1 is KGHDR and CDR2 SFDVKD. This CDR3 comprises 16 residues. Written as DNA, the CDR3 is TGTGCCACCAGGGACCCGGCGGGAGGAAACACCGGGGAGCTGTTTTTT. Translation gives CATRDPAGGNTGELFF.

This chain uses TRBV14 with TRBJ2-1; a weak D match, TRBD2 (5 bases). The V gene lost 4 bases and the J gene lost 6 bases, with 16 bases spanning the gap. In germline, CDR1 is SGHDN, CDR2 FVKESK. The CDR3 loop spans 15 amino acids. For the CDR3, the DNA is TGTGCCAGCAGCCGAACCGGCGGAGGCGGCAATGAGCAGTTCTTC. This sequence encodes CASSRTGGGGNEQFF.

This clone was detected once. V is TRBV7-2 and J is TRBJ2-7, with 7 bases identical to TRBD1. The CDR3 contains 15 residues. Germline loops: CDR1 SGHTA, CDR2 FQGNSA. The V and J ends lost 1 base and 6 bases, in that order; junction bases with no gene match: 9. The CDR3 sequence is CASSLVFEQGFEQYF. In DNA form, the CDR3 reads TGTGCCAGCAGCTTAGTCTTTGAACAGGGGTTCGAGCAGTACTTC.

The chain links TRBV15 to TRBJ2-7, with TRBD1 matching 8 bases. Per germline, CDR1 LNHNV and CDR2 YYDKDF (reference sequence). This CDR3 is built from 12 residues. The ends lost 5 bases at V and 6 bases at J; junction bases unmatched: 3. The CDR3 region has the DNA TGTGCCACCAGCGTCGGGACAGGCGAGCAGTACTTC. Translated, it gives CATSVGTGEQYF. The whole variable domain, filled in from reference TRBV15 and TRBJ2-7, reads DAMVIQNPRYQVTQFGKPVTLSCSQTLNHNVMYWYQQKSSQAPKLLFHYYDKDFNNEADTPDNFQSRRPNTSFCFLDIRSPGLGDTAMYLCATSVGTGEQYFGPGTRLTVT.

The rearrangement joins TRBV10-3 to TRBJ2-7; the D gene is possibly TRBD2 (6 bases). This CDR3 spans 15 amino acids. The germline V and J ends were trimmed by 3 bases and 2 bases, with 14 bases remaining between them. Germline values: CDR1 ENHRY, CDR2 SYGVKD. Here the CDR3 DNA reads TGTGCCATCAGTGAAACTAGCAGGTATACCTACGAGCAGTACTTC. Translated: CAISETSRYTYEQYF.

The chain recombines TRBV7-8 with TRBJ2-3, with D unclear. The length of the CDR3 is 17 residues. V dropped 1 base and J dropped 6 bases, with 20 bases sitting between them. CDR1 and CDR2 (germline): SGHVS, FQNEAQ. DNA for the CDR3: TGTGCCAGCAGCTTAGTCATCCCAGGTCAAATGTTCGATACGCAGTATTTT. Translating it yields CASSLVIPGQMFDTQYF.

A single count supports this clone. This rearrangement joins TRBV7-2 to TRBJ1-6; D gene uncertain. Germline CDR1 SGHTA, CDR2 FQGNSA. The CDR3 consists of 16 residues. Trimming shortened V by 5 bases and J by 5 bases, and 16 bases separated the two germline ends. This CDR3 is CASSTTGWGDNSPLHF. CDR3 DNA sequence: TGTGCCAGCAGCACCACGGGCTGGGGAGATAATTCACCCCTCCACTTT.

This clone appeared a single time. The chain combines TRBV28 with TRBJ1-5, with TRBD1 identical over 7 bases. Germline values: CDR1 MDHEN, CDR2 SYDVKM. This CDR3 has 14 amino acids. Trimming took 6 bases from V and 6 from J; bases not matched to a gene: 8. CDR3 DNA: TGTGCCAGCAGAATGACAGGGAATCGTCAGCCCCAGCATTTT. Protein sequence: CASRMTGNRQPQHF.

This chain links TRBV11-2 with TRBJ2-5; 7 bases agree with TRBD1. This CDR3 has 17 residues. The V and J ends lost 4 bases and 5 bases, in that order; junction bases with no gene match: 16. CDR1 is SGHAT, CDR2 FQNNGV, per germline. The CDR3 here is CASSSIRQGRSSETQYF. In DNA form, the CDR3 reads TGTGCCAGCAGCTCCATACGACAGGGACGTTCCAGCGAGACCCAGTACTTC. The full variable domain, completed using reference TRBV11-2 and TRBJ2-5, is EAGVAQSPRYKIIEKRQSVAFWCNPISGHATLYWYQQILGQGPKLLIQFQNNGVVDDSQLPKDRFSAERLKGVDSTLKIQPAKLEDSAVYLCASSSIRQGRSSETQYFGPGTRLLVL.